A selection of T cell receptor beta chains follows, all from one sample in a study of blood T cell repertoires in COVID-19. Assay: immunoSEQ multiplex PCR; the TCRdb copy retains only in-frame clones and omits some. The repertoire holds around 30,000 clones, with around 67% as singletons. The sample consisted of peripheral blood. These receptors all stem from a human donor in a cohort sampled during active COVID-19. Each CDR3 is given with its conserved first and last residue. The order of the fields is clone size, V gene, CDR3 length, J gene, D gene, CDR3 DNA, CDR3 protein. The D gene is left open where the match is weak. Clone sizes are given selectively: once, few, many, or a class where the clone is expanded.

NA	TRBV5-1	14	TRBJ2-7	TRBD1	TGCGCCAGCAGGCGGGACAGGGCCTCCTACGAGCAGTACTTC	CASRRDRASYEQYF
NA	TRBV23-1	17	TRBJ2-3	NA	TGCGCCAGCAGTCAACTGATCCGACAGAGATTTACAGATACGCAGTATTTT	CASSQLIRQRFTDTQYF
NA	TRBV3-1/TRBV3-2	18	TRBJ1-2	NA	TGTGCCAGCAGCCAAGATTTGGCAGGGGTCCCTTTCGGATATGGCTACACCTTC	CASSQDLAGVPFGYGYTF
NA	TRBV7-8	20	TRBJ1-2	TRBD1	TGTGCCAGCAGCTTAATGTCCTGGACAGGGTCAGCCGGTCGATTCTATGGCTACACCTTC	CASSLMSWTGSAGRFYGYTF
NA	TRBV28	12	TRBJ2-1	NA	TGTGCCAGCAGTTCAGTAATGGATGAGCAGTTCTTC	CASSSVMDEQFF
NA	TRBV12-3/TRBV12-4	13	TRBJ1-1	NA	TGTGCCAGCAGTTTGGTCCTAAACACTGAAGCTTTCTTT	CASSLVLNTEAFF
many	TRBV7-6	14	TRBJ2-1	TRBD2	TGTGCCAGCAGCCATAGCGGGGGGGCCATTGAGCAGTTCTTC	CASSHSGGAIEQFF
NA	TRBV5-4	13	TRBJ2-1	NA	TGTGCCAGCAGCTTGGGGACTAACAATGAGCAGTTCTTC	CASSLGTNNEQFF
NA	TRBV23-1	19	TRBJ2-7	NA	TGCGCCAGCAGTCAATCGGTATGGGGCCATACACCGACCTCCTACGAGCAGTACTTC	CASSQSVWGHTPTSYEQYF
NA	TRBV20-1	11	TRBJ2-5	TRBD1	TGCAGTGGGGACAGACAAGAGACCCAGTACTTC	CSGDRQETQYF
NA	TRBV2	12	TRBJ2-1	TRBD1	TGTGCCAGCATGCCGGACAGGGATGAGCAGTTCTTC	CASMPDRDEQFF
few	TRBV7-9	16	TRBJ2-1	TRBD2	TGTGCCAGCAGCCCCCCCGCAGAACTAGCGGGAACCGAGCAGTTCTTC	CASSPPAELAGTEQFF
NA	TRBV6-5	14	TRBJ1-2	NA	TGTGCCAGCAGTTATCTGCCCAGCGGCTATGGCTACACCTTC	CASSYLPSGYGYTF
NA	TRBV4-3	15	TRBJ1-4	NA	TGCGCCAGCAGCCAAGAAGGGGCTATCGGTGAAAAACTGTTTTTT	CASSQEGAIGEKLFF
NA	TRBV7-8	15	TRBJ2-5	NA	TGTGCCAGCAGCCCCAGCGACGACAGGCAAGAGACCCAGTACTTC	CASSPSDDRQETQYF
NA	TRBV5-6	16	TRBJ2-1	TRBD1	TGTGCCAGCAGCGTCTGGGACAGGGGGACCTACAATGAGCAGTTCTTC	CASSVWDRGTYNEQFF
NA	TRBV5-1	12	TRBJ1-6	NA	TGCGCCAGCAGCTTGGCCCGTTCTCCCCTCCACTTT	CASSLARSPLHF
NA	TRBV15	16	TRBJ2-6	NA	TGTGCCACCAGCAGAGATCTGGCCTCTGGGGCCAACGTCCTGACTTTC	CATSRDLASGANVLTF
few	TRBV27	13	TRBJ1-5	NA	TGTGCCAGCAGTTTAAACAATTATCAGCCCCAGCATTTT	CASSLNNYQPQHF
NA	TRBV10-3	13	TRBJ1-2	NA	TGTGCCATCAGCGGCAACAGGCGCCATGGCTACACCTTC	CAISGNRRHGYTF
NA	TRBV5-1	21	TRBJ1-1	TRBD1	TGCGCCAGCAGCTGGGCCGGGACAGGGTTACGACGTATGAAACCGAGGACTGAAGCTTTCTTT	CASSWAGTGLRRMKPRTEAFF
NA	TRBV11-2	16	TRBJ2-7	TRBD2	TGTGCCAGCAGCTTAGACAGCGGGGGGAGCTCCTACGAGCAGTACTTC	CASSLDSGGSSYEQYF
NA	TRBV18	15	TRBJ2-7	TRBD1	TGTGCCAGCTCACCACGAAGCCAGGGGGCAGGAGAGCAGTACTTC	CASSPRSQGAGEQYF
NA	TRBV5-6	15	TRBJ2-7	TRBD2	TGTGCCAGCAGCTTCTCGCCTAGCGGACTCTACGAGCAGTACTTC	CASSFSPSGLYEQYF
NA	TRBV9	13	TRBJ2-1	TRBD1	TGTGCCAGCAGCGTAATGACAGGGAATGAGCAGTTCTTC	CASSVMTGNEQFF
NA	TRBV10-3	14	TRBJ2-5	TRBD1	TGTGCCATCAGTCCGACAGGGCTCCAAGAGACCCAGTACTTC	CAISPTGLQETQYF
NA	TRBV3-1/TRBV3-2	15	TRBJ2-7	TRBD1	TGTGCCAGCAGCCGGCTCCGGGACAGGGGTTACGAGCAGTACTTC	CASSRLRDRGYEQYF
NA	TRBV5-4	16	TRBJ2-5	TRBD2	TGTGCCAGCAGCTTGGCCGGGAGGGGGGGGCGGGAGACCCAGTACTTC	CASSLAGRGGRETQYF
few	TRBV11-1	12	TRBJ1-2	NA	TGTGCCAGCAGTCCTCAGACGGGGGGCTACACCTTC	CASSPQTGGYTF
NA	TRBV19	15	TRBJ1-5	TRBD1	TGTGCCAGTAGTAATCAACAGGGGGCGGGTCAGCCCCAGCATTTT	CASSNQQGAGQPQHF
NA	TRBV30	16	TRBJ1-2	NA	TGTGCCTGGAGTGTAAGGGATCGGGGGGCGGGCTATGGCTACACCTTC	CAWSVRDRGAGYGYTF
few	TRBV2	14	TRBJ1-2	NA	TGTGCCAGCAGTGTGCATGGGGGCGACTATGGCTACACCTTC	CASSVHGGDYGYTF
once	TRBV5-1	14	TRBJ2-1	TRBD1	TGCGCCAGCAGCATGCAGGGGGCTTACGATGAGCAGTTCTTC	CASSMQGAYDEQFF
NA	TRBV5-1	15	TRBJ1-6	TRBD1	TGCGCCAGCAGCTCGACAGGGGGGAGTGGATCACCCCTCCACTTT	CASSSTGGSGSPLHF
NA	TRBV18	14	TRBJ1-4	NA	TGTGCCAGTGAAACTGGCAGGGTCGGTGAAAAACTGTTTTTT	CASETGRVGEKLFF
NA	TRBV5-4	12	TRBJ2-2	NA	TGTGCCAGCAGCCCGAGTACCGGGGAGCTGTTTTTT	CASSPSTGELFF
NA	TRBV27	16	TRBJ1-6	TRBD1	TGTGCCAGCAGTTCCCGACCGACAGGGTGGGAATCACCCCTCCACTTT	CASSSRPTGWESPLHF
NA	TRBV7-2	13	TRBJ1-1	NA	TGTGCCAGCATGGTGACAGTGGGTTACGGAGCTTTCTTT	CASMVTVGYGAFF
NA	TRBV3-1/TRBV3-2	14	TRBJ2-5	NA	TGTGCCAGCAGCCAAGTTATCCTAGCGGAGACCCAGTACTTC	CASSQVILAETQYF
few	TRBV5-1	15	TRBJ2-2	TRBD1	TGCGCCAGCAGCTTTGGACAGGCTGACACCGGGGAGCTGTTTTTT	CASSFGQADTGELFF
NA	TRBV11-3	16	TRBJ2-7	TRBD1	TGTGCCAGCAGCTTAGGGACAGGGACCCGCTCCTACGAGCAGTACTTC	CASSLGTGTRSYEQYF
NA	TRBV2	15	TRBJ1-2	TRBD1	TGTGCCAGCAGAGCAGACAGGGGAGCTAACTATGGCTACACCTTC	CASRADRGANYGYTF
NA	TRBV28	14	TRBJ1-4	NA	TGTGCCAGCAGTTTTGGGGGGAGAAGGGGAAAACTGTTTTTT	CASSFGGRRGKLFF
NA	TRBV2	16	TRBJ2-2	NA	TGTGCCGGAGGGGTGTCGGGGTGGCCGAACACCGGGGAGCTGTTTTTT	CAGGVSGWPNTGELFF
NA	TRBV5-5	16	TRBJ1-2	TRBD1	TGTGCCAGCAGCTTGGGCCCGGGACAGGGGGCTTTTGGCTACACCTTC	CASSLGPGQGAFGYTF
NA	TRBV6-5	13	TRBJ1-5	TRBD1	TGTGCCAGCAGGGGACAGCGCAATCAGCCCCAGCATTTT	CASRGQRNQPQHF
NA	TRBV7-8	15	TRBJ2-7	NA	TGTGCCAGCAGCTTAACGGGGAAGGCCTCCTACGAGCAGTACTTC	CASSLTGKASYEQYF
NA	TRBV11-3	14	TRBJ2-2	TRBD1	TGTGCCAGCAGCCAGACAGGGACCACCGGGGAGCTGTTTTTT	CASSQTGTTGELFF
NA	TRBV14	12	TRBJ2-2	NA	TGTGCCAGCAGTGCGGGCCCCGGGGAGCTGTTTTTT	CASSAGPGELFF
few	TRBV11-2	16	TRBJ2-7	TRBD1	TGTGCCAGCAGCTTCGGGACAGGGAACGCCGCTGGCGAGCAGTACTTC	CASSFGTGNAAGEQYF
few	TRBV19	16	TRBJ1-5	TRBD1	TGTGCCAGTAGTAACCCCGACAGGGGAGGGAATCAGCCCCAGCATTTT	CASSNPDRGGNQPQHF
few	TRBV6-2/TRBV6-3	14	TRBJ2-7	NA	TGTGCCAGCAGTTACGACCCAGGGGAGTACGAGCAGTACTTC	CASSYDPGEYEQYF